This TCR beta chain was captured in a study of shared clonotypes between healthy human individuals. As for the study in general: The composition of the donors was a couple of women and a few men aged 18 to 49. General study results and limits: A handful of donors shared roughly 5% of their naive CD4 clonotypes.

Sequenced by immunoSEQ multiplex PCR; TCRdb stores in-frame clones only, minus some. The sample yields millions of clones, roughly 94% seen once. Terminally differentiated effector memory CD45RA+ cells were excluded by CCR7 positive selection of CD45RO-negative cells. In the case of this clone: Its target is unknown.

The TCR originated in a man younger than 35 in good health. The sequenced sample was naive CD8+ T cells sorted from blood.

The CDR3 DNA follows: TGCGCCAGCAGACCCAGACAGGGAAGGTCCTACGAGCAGTACTTC. Residues: CASRPRQGRSYEQYF. V usage is TRBV10-1 and J usage is TRBJ2-7; 7 bases align to TRBD1. This CDR3 contains 15 residues. V was pared by 6 bases and J by 1 base, with 9 bases of the junction left unmatched. The germline gives CDR1 WNHNN, CDR2 SYGVQD (reference sequence).